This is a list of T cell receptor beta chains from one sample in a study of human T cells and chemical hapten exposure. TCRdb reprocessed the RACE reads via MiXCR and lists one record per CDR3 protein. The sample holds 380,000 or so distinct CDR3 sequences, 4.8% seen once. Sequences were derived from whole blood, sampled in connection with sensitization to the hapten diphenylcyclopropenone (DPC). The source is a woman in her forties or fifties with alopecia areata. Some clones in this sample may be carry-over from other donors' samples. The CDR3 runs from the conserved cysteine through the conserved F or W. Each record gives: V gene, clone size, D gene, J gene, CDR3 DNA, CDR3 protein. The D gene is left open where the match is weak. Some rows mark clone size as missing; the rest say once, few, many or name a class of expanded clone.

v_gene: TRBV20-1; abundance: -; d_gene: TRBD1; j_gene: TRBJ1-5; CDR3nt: TGCAGTGCTAGGACCGGGACAGCACTCAATCAGCCCCAGCATTTT; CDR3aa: CSARTGTALNQPQHF
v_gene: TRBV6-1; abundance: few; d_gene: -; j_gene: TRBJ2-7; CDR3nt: TGTGCCAGCAGTGAAGTTGGCTACTCCTACGAGCAGTACTTC; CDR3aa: CASSEVGYSYEQYF
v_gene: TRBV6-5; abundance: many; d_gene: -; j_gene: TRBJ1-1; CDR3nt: TGTGCCAGCAGTACCCGGGACACTTATGAAGCTTTCTTT; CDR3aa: CASSTRDTYEAFF
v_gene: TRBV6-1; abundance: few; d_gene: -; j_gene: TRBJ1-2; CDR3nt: TGTGCCAGCAGTGAATCGAGTAGGGCCGCGGGCTATGGCTACACCTTC; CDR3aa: CASSESSRAAGYGYTF
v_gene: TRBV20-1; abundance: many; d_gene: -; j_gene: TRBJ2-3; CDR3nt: TGCAGTGCTAGGCCCCGGCAGAGCCTCGATACGCAGTATTTT; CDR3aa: CSARPRQSLDTQYF
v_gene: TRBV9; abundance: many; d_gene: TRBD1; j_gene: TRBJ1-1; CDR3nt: TGTGCCAGCAGCACCGGGACAGGGGGCTTCACTGAAGCTTTCTTT; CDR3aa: CASSTGTGGFTEAFF
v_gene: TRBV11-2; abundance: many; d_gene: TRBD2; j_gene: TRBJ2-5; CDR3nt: TGTGCCAGCAGCTTAGCAACGTCTAGCGGGTACCAAGAGACCCAGTACTTC; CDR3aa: CASSLATSSGYQETQYF
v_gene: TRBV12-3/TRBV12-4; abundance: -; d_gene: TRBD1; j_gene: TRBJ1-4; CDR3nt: TGTGCCAGCAGTCCCCCGACAGGGGTTCATGAAAAACTGTTTTTT; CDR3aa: CASSPPTGVHEKLFF
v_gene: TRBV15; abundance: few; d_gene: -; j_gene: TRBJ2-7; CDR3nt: TGTGCCACCAGCACAAACCCTTCCTACGAGCAGTACTTC; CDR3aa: CATSTNPSYEQYF
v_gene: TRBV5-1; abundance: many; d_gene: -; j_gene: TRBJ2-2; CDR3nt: TGCGCCAGCACCCGGGAGACAACGAACACCGGGGAGCTGTTTTTT; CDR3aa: CASTRETTNTGELFF
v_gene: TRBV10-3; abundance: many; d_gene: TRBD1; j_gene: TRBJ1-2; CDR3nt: TGTGCCATCAGTGAGCGACAGGGCTCTAACTATGGCTACACCTTC; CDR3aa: CAISERQGSNYGYTF
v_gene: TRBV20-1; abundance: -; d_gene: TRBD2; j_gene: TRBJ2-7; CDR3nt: TGCAGTGCTATACCTAGCGGGGGGGAGAGGGAGTGGGAGCAGTACTTC; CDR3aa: CSAIPSGGEREWEQYF
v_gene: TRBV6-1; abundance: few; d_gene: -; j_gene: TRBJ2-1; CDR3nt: TGTGCCAGCAGAAATAGCTGGATGAGCTCCTACAATGAGCAGTTCTTC; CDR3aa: CASRNSWMSSYNEQFF
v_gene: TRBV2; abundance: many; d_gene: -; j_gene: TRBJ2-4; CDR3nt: TGTGCCAGCAGTGTGTCTGGAGCCAAAAACATTCAGTACTTC; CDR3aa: CASSVSGAKNIQYF
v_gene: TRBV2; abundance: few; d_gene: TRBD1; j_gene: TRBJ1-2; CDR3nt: TGTGCCAGCAGAGAGGACAGGGCTTCCGGCTACACCTTC; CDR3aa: CASREDRASGYTF
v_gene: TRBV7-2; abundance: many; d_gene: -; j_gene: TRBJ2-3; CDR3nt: TGTGCCAGCACCATCGGACCAAGCACAGATACGCAGTATTTT; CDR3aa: CASTIGPSTDTQYF
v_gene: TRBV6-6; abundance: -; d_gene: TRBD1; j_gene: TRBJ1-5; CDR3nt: TGTGCCAGCAGTTCCTCACAGGGGCAGGGATATAGCAATCAGCCCCAGCATTTT; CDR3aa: CASSSSQGQGYSNQPQHF
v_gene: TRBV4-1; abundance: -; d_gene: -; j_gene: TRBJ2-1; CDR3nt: TGCGCCAGCAGCCAACCCACAAGGGCAAGAGCCTACAATGAGCAGTTCTTC; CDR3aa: CASSQPTRARAYNEQFF
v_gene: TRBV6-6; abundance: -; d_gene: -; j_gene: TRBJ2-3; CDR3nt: TGTGCCAGCAGAGGGCGGCGGAGCGGCACAGATACGCAGTATTTT; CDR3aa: CASRGRRSGTDTQYF